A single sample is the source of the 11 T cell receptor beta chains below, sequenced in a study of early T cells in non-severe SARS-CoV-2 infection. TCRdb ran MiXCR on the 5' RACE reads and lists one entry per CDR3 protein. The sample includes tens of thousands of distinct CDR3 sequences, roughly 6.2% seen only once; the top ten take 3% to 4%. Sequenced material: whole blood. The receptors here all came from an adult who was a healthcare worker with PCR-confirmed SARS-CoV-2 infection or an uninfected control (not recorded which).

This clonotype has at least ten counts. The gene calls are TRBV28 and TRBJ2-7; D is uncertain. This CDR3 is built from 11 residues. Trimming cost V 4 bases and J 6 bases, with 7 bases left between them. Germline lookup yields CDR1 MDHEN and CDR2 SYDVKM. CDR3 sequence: CASSSPFEQYF. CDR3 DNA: TGTGCCAGCAGTTCCCCCTTCGAGCAGTACTTC.

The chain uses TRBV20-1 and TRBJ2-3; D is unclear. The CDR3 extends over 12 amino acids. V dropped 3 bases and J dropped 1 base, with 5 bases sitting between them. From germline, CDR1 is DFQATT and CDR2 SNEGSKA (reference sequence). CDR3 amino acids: CSASPGTDTQYF. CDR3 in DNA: TGCAGTGCTAGCCCGGGCACAGATACGCAGTATTTT.

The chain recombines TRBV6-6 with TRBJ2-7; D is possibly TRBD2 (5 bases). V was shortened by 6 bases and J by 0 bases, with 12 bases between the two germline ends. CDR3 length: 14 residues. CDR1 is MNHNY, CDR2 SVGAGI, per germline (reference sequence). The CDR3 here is CASSRLGSSYEQYF. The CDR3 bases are TGTGCCAGCAGCCGCTTGGGGAGCTCCTACGAGCAGTACTTC.

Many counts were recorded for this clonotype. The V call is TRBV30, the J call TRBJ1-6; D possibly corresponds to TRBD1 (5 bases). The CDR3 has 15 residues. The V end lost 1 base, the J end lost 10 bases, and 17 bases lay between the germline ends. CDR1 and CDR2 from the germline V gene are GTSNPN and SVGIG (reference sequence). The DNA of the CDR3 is TGTGCCTGGAGTGGCCGAAGGGTTTCAGGGTCACCCCTCCACTTT. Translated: CAWSGRRVSGSPLHF. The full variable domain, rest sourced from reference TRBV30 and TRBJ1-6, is SQTIHQWPATLVQPVGSPLSLECTVEGTSNPNLYWYRQAAGRGLQLLFYSVGIGQISSEVPQNLSASRPQDRQFILSSKKLLLSDSGFYLCAWSGRRVSGSPLHFGNGTRLTVT.

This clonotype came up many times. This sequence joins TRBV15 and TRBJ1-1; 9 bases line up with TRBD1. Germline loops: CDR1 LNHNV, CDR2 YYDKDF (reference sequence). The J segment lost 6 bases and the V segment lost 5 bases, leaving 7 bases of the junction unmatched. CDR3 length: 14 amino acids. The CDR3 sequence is CATSGTGGLAEAFF. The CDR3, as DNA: TGTGCCACCAGCGGTACAGGGGGCCTGGCTGAAGCTTTCTTT.

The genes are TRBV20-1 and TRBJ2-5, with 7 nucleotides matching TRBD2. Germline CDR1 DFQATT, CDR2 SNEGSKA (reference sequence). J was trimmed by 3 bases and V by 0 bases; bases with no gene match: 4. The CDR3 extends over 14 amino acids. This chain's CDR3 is CSAREGTIKETQYF. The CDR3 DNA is TGCAGTGCTAGAGAAGGGACTATCAAAGAGACCCAGTACTTC.

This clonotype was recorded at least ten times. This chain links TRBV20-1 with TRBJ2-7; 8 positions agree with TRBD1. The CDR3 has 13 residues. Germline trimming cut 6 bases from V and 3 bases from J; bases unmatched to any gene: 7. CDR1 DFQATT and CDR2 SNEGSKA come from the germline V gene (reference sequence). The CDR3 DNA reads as TGCAGTGCAACCCCAGACAGGGGCTACGAGCAGTACTTC. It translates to CSATPDRGYEQYF.

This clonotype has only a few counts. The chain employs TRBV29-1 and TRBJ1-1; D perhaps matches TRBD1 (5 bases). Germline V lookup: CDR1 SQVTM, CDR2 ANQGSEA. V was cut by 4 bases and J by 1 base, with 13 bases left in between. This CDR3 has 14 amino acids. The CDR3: CSVAAGPSNTEAFF. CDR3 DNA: TGCAGCGTTGCCGCGGGACCTTCGAACACTGAAGCTTTCTTT.

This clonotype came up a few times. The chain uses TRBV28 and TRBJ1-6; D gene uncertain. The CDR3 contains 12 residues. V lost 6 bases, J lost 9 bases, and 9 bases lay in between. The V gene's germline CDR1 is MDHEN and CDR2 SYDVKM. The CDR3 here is CASRAGTSPLHF. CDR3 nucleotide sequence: TGTGCCAGCAGGGCAGGTACTTCACCCCTCCACTTT.

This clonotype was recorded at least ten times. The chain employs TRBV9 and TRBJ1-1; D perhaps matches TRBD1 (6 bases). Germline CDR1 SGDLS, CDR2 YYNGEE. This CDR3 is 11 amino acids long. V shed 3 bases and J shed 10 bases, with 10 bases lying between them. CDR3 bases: TGTGCCAGCAGCGGGGGGCCAGGAGCTTTCTTT. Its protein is CASSGGPGAFF.

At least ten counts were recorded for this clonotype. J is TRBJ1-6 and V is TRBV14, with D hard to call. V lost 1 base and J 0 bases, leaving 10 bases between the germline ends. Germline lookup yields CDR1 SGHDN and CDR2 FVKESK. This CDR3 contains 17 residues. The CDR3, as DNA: TGTGCCAGCAGCCAAGTCCTCAGGAGCTCCTATAATTCACCCCTCCACTTT. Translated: CASSQVLRSSYNSPLHF. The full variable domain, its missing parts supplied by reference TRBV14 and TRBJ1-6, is EAGVTQFPSHSVIEKGQTVTLRCDPISGHDNLYWYRRVMGKEIKFLLHFVKESKQDESGMPNNRFLAERTGGTYSTLKVQPAELEDSGVYFCASSQVLRSSYNSPLHFGNGTRLTVT.